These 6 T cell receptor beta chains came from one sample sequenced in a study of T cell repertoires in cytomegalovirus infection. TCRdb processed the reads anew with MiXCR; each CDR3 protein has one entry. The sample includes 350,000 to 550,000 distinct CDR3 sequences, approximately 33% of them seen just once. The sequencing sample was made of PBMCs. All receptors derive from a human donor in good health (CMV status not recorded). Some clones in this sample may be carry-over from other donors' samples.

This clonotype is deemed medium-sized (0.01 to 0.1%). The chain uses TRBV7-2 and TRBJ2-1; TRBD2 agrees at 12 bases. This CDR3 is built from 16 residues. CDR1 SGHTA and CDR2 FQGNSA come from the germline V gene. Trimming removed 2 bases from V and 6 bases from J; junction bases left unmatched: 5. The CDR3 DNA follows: TGTGCCAGCAGCTTAAAGCTAGCGGGGGGGCGCAATGAGCAGTTCTTC. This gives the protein CASSLKLAGGRNEQFF.

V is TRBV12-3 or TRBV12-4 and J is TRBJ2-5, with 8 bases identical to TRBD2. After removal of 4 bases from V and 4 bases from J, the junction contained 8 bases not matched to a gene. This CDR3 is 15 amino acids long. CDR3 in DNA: TGTGCCAGCAGTTCCATAGCGGGGCCCCGAGAGACCCAGTACTTC. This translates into CASSSIAGPRETQYF.

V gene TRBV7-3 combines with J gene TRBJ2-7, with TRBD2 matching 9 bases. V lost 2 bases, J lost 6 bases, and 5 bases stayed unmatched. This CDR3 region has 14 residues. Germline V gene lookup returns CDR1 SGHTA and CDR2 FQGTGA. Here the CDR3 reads CASSLPSGVSEQYF. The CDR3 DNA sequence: TGTGCCAGCAGCTTACCTAGCGGGGTTAGCGAGCAGTACTTC.

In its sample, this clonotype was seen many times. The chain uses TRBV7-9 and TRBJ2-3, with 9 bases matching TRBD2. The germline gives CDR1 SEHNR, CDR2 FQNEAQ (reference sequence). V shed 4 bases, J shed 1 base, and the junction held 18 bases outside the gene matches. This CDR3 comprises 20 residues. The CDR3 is CASSWTPLSGGSSGTDTQYF. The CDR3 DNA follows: TGTGCCAGCAGCTGGACCCCACTTAGCGGGGGTTCTTCGGGCACAGATACGCAGTATTTT. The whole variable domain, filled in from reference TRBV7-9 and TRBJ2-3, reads DTGVSQNPRHKITKRGQNVTFRCDPISEHNRLYWYRQTLGQGPEFLTYFQNEAQLEKSRLLSDRFSAERPKGSFSTLEIQRTEQGDSAMYLCASSWTPLSGGSSGTDTQYFGPGTRLTVL.

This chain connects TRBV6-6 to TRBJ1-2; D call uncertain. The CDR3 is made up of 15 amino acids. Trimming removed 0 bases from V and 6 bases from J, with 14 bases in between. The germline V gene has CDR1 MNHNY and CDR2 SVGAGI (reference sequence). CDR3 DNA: TGTGCCAGCAGTTACTCAGGGCCAGCCGCCGATGGCTACACCTTC. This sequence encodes CASSYSGPAADGYTF.

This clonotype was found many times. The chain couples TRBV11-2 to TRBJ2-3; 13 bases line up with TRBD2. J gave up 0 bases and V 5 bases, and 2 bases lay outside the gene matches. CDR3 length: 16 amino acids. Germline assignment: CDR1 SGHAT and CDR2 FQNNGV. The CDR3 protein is CASSLTSGGSTDTQYF. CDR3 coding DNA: TGTGCCAGCAGCCTGACTAGCGGGGGGAGCACAGATACGCAGTATTTT.